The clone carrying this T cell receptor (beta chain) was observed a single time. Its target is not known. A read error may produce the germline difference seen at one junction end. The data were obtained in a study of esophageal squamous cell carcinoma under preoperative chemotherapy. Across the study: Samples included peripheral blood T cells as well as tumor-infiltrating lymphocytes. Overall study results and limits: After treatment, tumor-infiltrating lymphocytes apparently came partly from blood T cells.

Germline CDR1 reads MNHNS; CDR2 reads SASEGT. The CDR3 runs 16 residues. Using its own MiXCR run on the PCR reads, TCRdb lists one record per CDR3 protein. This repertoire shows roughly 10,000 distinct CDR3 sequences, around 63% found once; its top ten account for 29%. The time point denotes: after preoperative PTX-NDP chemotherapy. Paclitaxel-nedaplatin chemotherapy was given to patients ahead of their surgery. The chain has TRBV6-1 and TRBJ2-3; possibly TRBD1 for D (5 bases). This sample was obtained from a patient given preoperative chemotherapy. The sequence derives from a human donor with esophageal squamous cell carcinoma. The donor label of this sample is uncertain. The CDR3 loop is CASSVLGRRYKNTQYF. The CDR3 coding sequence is TGTGCCAGCAGTGTCTTGGGGCGGAGATACAAAAACACGCAGTATTTC.